This TCR beta chain was captured in a study of T cell repertoires in cytomegalovirus infection. Study details: It can be stated that public TCR beta signatures indicated CMV infection as well as a matching HLA type.

TCRdb redid the calling of the reads with MiXCR, one entry per CDR3 protein. The data show about 310,000 distinct CDR3 sequences, 17% seen once. The germline V gene has CDR1 LNHDA and CDR2 SQIVND (reference sequence). The ends lost 7 bases at V and 3 bases at J; junction bases unmatched: 10. This CDR3 spans 16 amino acids. Sequencing input: PBMCs. The receptor's source is a human donor in good health (CMV status not recorded). Some clones in this sample may be carry-over from other donors' samples. The chain couples TRBV19 to TRBJ2-4; 9 nucleotides match TRBD2. CDR3 in DNA: TGTGCCAGTAAGGGCGGGGGGGCCACGGACAAAAACATTCAGTACTTC. Translating gives CASKGGGATDKNIQYF.